Detailed here is one T cell receptor (beta chain). The clone's antigen remains unknown. This sample was taken from a study of GPR56 and killer-like receptors on CD4 memory cells (dated by TCRdb to the late 2010s). About the study as a whole: The study proposed that progressive acquisition of KLRB1, KLRG1, GPR56 and then KLRF1 marks human CD4+ memory T-cell differentiation and cytokine production potential. The study described its healthy blood donors as age-matched to the liver disease patients, who had a median age of 68 years.

Per the germline V gene (reference sequence), LNHDA is the CDR1 and SQIVND is the CDR2. Counted from cysteine to phenylalanine, this CDR3 has 15 amino acids. The coding DNA is unavailable. General conclusions and limits of the study: Clonal frequency was low in the marker-negative population and increased progressively along the proposed pathway, with TCRbeta diversity decreasing accordingly. Overlap of TCR repertoires was observed especially between the late populations 4 and 5, and partly population 3. Diversity and similarity analyses were restricted to the 100 most expanded clones per population rather than full repertoires. Clones dominating late populations 4 and 5 were also found in early populations 1 and 2, and this finding was taken by the authors as evidence for linear differentiation.

Sequenced using an Illumina HiSeq 2500. To build sequencing libraries, a previously published PCR protocol was used to amplify the recombined TCRbeta locus. For the original study's pipeline: Reads whose average quality score was below 30 were removed, and the reads that remained were processed with IMSEQ. Vbeta gene, Jbeta gene and CDR3 amino acid sequence were used to define clonotypes. The Morisita-Horn index, computed on the top 100 expanded clones, was used to measure repertoire overlap between populations. Renyi diversity profiles calculated on the top 100 expanded clones were used to evaluate clonal diversity. TCRdb reprocessed the reads and assigns one entry to each CDR3 protein sequence, leaving out DNA. The V and J calls were not made by the authors but by TCRdb's processing. The sample's table lists a count of about 1,100 distinct CDR3 sequences. The top ten clones comprise roughly a quarter of the sample.

Before TCRbeta sequencing, fluorescence-activated cell sorting was used to enrich five KLR/GPR56-defined CD4+ populations. To test a linear memory differentiation pathway, TCRbeta repertoires were sequenced from five CD4+ T-cell subsets defined by expression of KLRB1, KLRG1, GPR56 and KLRF1. TCR-sequenced cells came from peripheral blood of healthy control individuals, reported as five donors in the TCRbeta analysis figure. Heparinized peripheral blood was collected, and every sample was processed within one hour of being retrieved. Blood was diluted 1:2 in PBS, and peripheral blood mononuclear cells were then isolated from the diluted blood at room temperature by Biocoll density gradient centrifugation. CD4+ T cells were enriched from freshly isolated PBMCs by magnetic sorting with anti-CD4 MicroBeads before flow sorting. A BD FACSAria II was used to sort CD4+ T cells enriched from PBMCs of healthy donors according to marker expression. For surface staining, the researchers used Miltenyi Biotec antibodies: anti-KLRB1 clone 191B8, anti-KLRF1 clone 4A4.D10 and anti-KLRG1 clone REA261.

This clonotype originated in a human donor in good health. The sample was memory CD4+ T cells from blood. This sequence uses TRBV19 and TRBJ2-1; TCRdb indicates TRBD1, and absent DNA this call remains unverified. CDR3 loop: CASSRWTGATGEQFF.